Each of the 14 T cell receptor beta chains below was sequenced from the same sample in a study of shared clonotypes between healthy human individuals. Libraries were prepared by immunoSEQ multiplex PCR; TCRdb keeps only in-frame clonotypes and omits some of them. Of under 2.5 million clones in the sample, about 90% were seen once. Input material: naive CD4+ T cells from PBMCs. Subset meaning: CD45RA+ positively selected. These receptor sequences come from a young man in good health. Some clones in this sample may be carry-over from other donors' samples.

The chain carries TRBV28 and TRBJ1-5, with 7 bases lining up with TRBD1. The CDR3 contains 15 residues. Trimming at V came to 7 bases and at J to 3 bases, leaving 9 bases not matched to a gene. Germline CDR1 and CDR2: MDHEN and SYDVKM. The CDR3 DNA is TGTGCCAGCAACAACCAGGGGGGTTCCAATCAGCCCCAGCATTTT. The encoded protein is CASNNQGGSNQPQHF.

The chain carries TRBV25-1 and TRBJ1-4; tentatively, D is TRBD1 (6 bases). V lost 8 bases to trimming and J lost 7 bases, with 20 bases between them. The germline CDR1 and CDR2 sequences are MGHDK and SYGVNS. This CDR3 comprises 15 residues. The CDR3 sequence: CASAYSRGEGEKLFF. CDR3 DNA: TGTGCCAGCGCCTACTCCAGGGGAGAGGGTGAAAAACTGTTTTTT.

Turning to this clone: Other DNA sequences in this sample translate to the same CDR3. This sequence joins TRBV29-1 and TRBJ1-1, with D maybe TRBD1 (6 bases). Germline V CDR1 and CDR2: SQVTM, ANQGSEA. V shed 2 bases and J shed 4 bases, with 8 bases lying between them. CDR3 length: 12 residues. The CDR3 region has the DNA TGCAGCGTTGAAAGGGGGGGCACTGAAGCTTTCTTT. Protein: CSVERGGTEAFF.

The rearrangement links TRBV18 to TRBJ1-2; 9 positions agree with TRBD1. Germline V lookup: CDR1 KGHSH, CDR2 LQKENI. The CDR3 totals 18 residues. Unmatched junction bases numbered 15, after V lost 4 bases and J lost 3 bases. DNA of the CDR3: TGTGCCAGCTCACTGAAACTGCCCGGACAGGGGCCGTACTATGGCTACACCTTC. As protein: CASSLKLPGQGPYYGYTF.

The chain has TRBV5-1 and TRBJ2-7; 10 bases map to TRBD1. In germline, CDR1 is SGHRS, CDR2 YFSETQ. This CDR3 contains 17 residues. V gave up 4 bases and J gave up 0 bases; unmatched junction bases: 10. The CDR3 protein is CASSLGGQGPLSYEQYF. The CDR3 bases are TGCGCCAGCAGCCTGGGGGGACAGGGGCCCCTCTCCTACGAGCAGTACTTC.

The rearrangement uses TRBV18 and TRBJ2-7, with TRBD2 matching 7 bases. Trimming took 2 bases from V and 3 from J; bases not matched to a gene: 7. The CDR3 contains 15 residues. Per germline, CDR1 KGHSH and CDR2 LQKENI. CDR3 amino acids: CASSPGLAVGYEQYF. DNA for the CDR3: TGTGCCAGCTCACCAGGGCTAGCGGTAGGCTACGAGCAGTACTTC.

This clone was detected once. This sample also contains other DNA sequences that code for the same CDR3. This chain connects TRBV18 to TRBJ1-1; tentatively, D is TRBD1 (5 bases). Trimming stripped 3 bases from V and 1 base from J, with 6 bases between. CDR3 size: 13 residues. CDR1 is KGHSH, CDR2 LQKENI, per germline. CDR3 region: CASSPGQNTEAFF. The DNA of the CDR3 is TGTGCCAGCTCACCTGGACAGAACACTGAAGCTTTCTTT. Full variable domain (remainder filled in from reference TRBV18 and TRBJ1-1): NAGVMQNPRHLVRRRGQEARLRCSPMKGHSHVYWYRQLPEEGLKFMVYLQKENIIDESGMPKERFSAEFPKEGPSILRIQQVVRGDSAAYFCASSPGQNTEAFFGQGTRLTVV.

V is TRBV9 and J is TRBJ1-1; possible D gene TRBD1, 6 bases. The ends were cut back, 0 bases at V and 3 bases at J, with 15 bases in the middle. This CDR3 comprises 16 residues. Per the germline V gene, CDR1 is SGDLS and CDR2 is YYNGEE. Here the CDR3 DNA reads TGTGCCAGCAGCGTAGTTCAGGGGCTCTGGGACACTGAAGCTTTCTTT. It specifies CASSVVQGLWDTEAFF.

This clone was recorded only once. The chain couples TRBV28 to TRBJ1-5; possibly TRBD1 for D (5 bases). From germline, CDR1 is MDHEN and CDR2 SYDVKM. The CDR3 length is 16 residues. Trimming stripped 4 bases from V and 1 base from J, with 14 bases between. The DNA of the CDR3 is TGTGCCAGCAGTTCCCTCGAGTGGGGGAGCAATCAGCCCCAGCATTTT. This sequence encodes CASSSLEWGSNQPQHF.

This clone has only one observation. V gene TRBV6-1 combines with J gene TRBJ2-7; 10 nucleotides align to TRBD1. The CDR3 totals 14 residues. Germline V gene lookup returns CDR1 MNHNS and CDR2 SASEGT. J lost 6 bases, V lost 7 bases, and 9 bases had no gene match. CDR3 amino acids: CASTYRQGAFEQYF. DNA of the CDR3: TGTGCCAGCACGTACCGACAGGGGGCTTTCGAGCAGTACTTC.

This chain links TRBV21-1 with TRBJ2-7; TRBD2 is taken as the D call from the table, unchecked against the DNA. TRBV21-1 represents a pseudogene. The CDR3 covers 14 residues. CDR3 nucleotides: TGTGCCAGCAGCAATCGGCTAAGCGGGCACGAGCAGTACTTC. It is translated as CASSNRLSGHEQYF.

This sequence joins TRBV29-1 and TRBJ1-3, with D uncertain. With 7 bases removed from V and 0 bases from J, the gap between germline ends came to 10 bases. Germline CDR1 SQVTM, CDR2 ANQGSEA. The CDR3 consists of 13 residues. As DNA, the CDR3 is TGCAGCGCCGGGGAATACTCTGGAAACACCATATATTTT. Translation: CSAGEYSGNTIYF.

J is TRBJ2-7 and V is TRBV28, with 9 bases that match TRBD1. This CDR3 comprises 15 residues. The V gene's germline CDR1 is MDHEN and CDR2 SYDVKM. Losses at the gene ends were 10 bases for V and 2 bases for J; bases not matched to a gene: 12. This CDR3 is CATKVPGTGTYEQYF. CDR3 in DNA: TGTGCCACTAAGGTTCCCGGGACAGGGACCTACGAGCAGTACTTC.

The chain couples TRBV2 to TRBJ2-3; perhaps TRBD2 as D (6 bases). Germline CDR1 and CDR2: SNHLY and FYNNEI. The CDR3 length is 15 residues. With 3 bases removed from V and 2 bases from J, the gap between germline ends came to 12 bases. The CDR3 DNA follows: TGTGCCAGCAGTGATTTGCGGGATCTCACAGATACGCAGTATTTT. This sequence encodes CASSDLRDLTDTQYF.